This TCR beta chain was sequenced during a study of human CD4 T cells and Enterobacteriaceae (dated by TCRdb to about 2020). What the work shows at the level of the full study, not this receptor alone: In ex vivo samples, clonotypes with broad cross-reactivity seemed more expanded than specific clonotypes, as 11 of 19 and about 65% of the roughly 35 fell within the top 5%. The only basis for inferring the reactivity of ex vivo clonotypes was matching nucleotide sequences to CFSE-low cultures from the same donors.

Memory CD4+ T cells were FACS-sorted on a FACSAria III to over 95% purity as all CD4+ cells other than CD45RA+CCR7+CD95- naive cells. Blood from healthy donors came from blood donation centers in Switzerland. Total CD4+ T cells and monocytes were enriched by positive selection with CD4 and CD14 magnetic microbeads. CD8+, CD14+, CD16+, CD56+, CD19+ and CD25-bright cells were excluded before sorting. In a couple of blood donors, total memory CD4+ T cells were sequenced directly ex vivo to assess in vivo expansion of bacteria-reactive clonotypes. Peripheral blood mononuclear cells were isolated from donor blood using Ficoll-Paque Plus. The ex vivo total memory CD4+ samples were sequenced at deep level, which gave a detection sensitivity of one cell in 200,000. The QIAamp DNA Micro Kit was used to extract genomic DNA from cell pellets, and spectrophotometry was used to check the quantity and purity of the genomic DNA. Amplification of TCR Vbeta CDR3 regions was performed with the immunoSEQ multiplex PCR assay. Amplicons were sequenced on the Illumina HiSeq platform. Retrieved sequences were 87 nucleotides long and contained the CDR3 region. In the paper's pipeline: A clonotype was defined as a unique productive TCR Vbeta nucleotide sequence and was quantified by productive template frequency from ImmunoSEQ Analyzer V3.0. A threshold set at the top 5th percentile of each frequency-ranked repertoire was used to define expanded clonotypes. Repertoire overlap was computed as Chao-Jaccard with the R package fossil and visualized by nonmetric multidimensional scaling with the R package MASS. Held by TCRdb, this immuneACCESS table contains in-frame sequences only and omits some clones. Under half of the omission traces to an unresolved V gene where checked; the cause of the rest is unknown. The V and J calls and clone size are taken from that table; D and trimming were inferred from the DNA. In all, the sample holds about 26,000 clones, and roughly 80% of those were seen once. Approximately 0.96% of the sample is held by the ten biggest clonotypes.

To note about this clone: The antigen it recognizes is unknown. No base-level quality is on record; no much larger clone is a single base apart.

From a lookup of the germline V gene, CDR1 and CDR2 are SGHTA and FQGTGA. Reading from cysteine to phenylalanine, the CDR3 counts 14 amino acids. This entry keeps only the CDR3 DNA: 42 bases, framed from base 1. V is cut by 2 bases and J by 0 bases, and the space between the germline ends is 6 bases. The sequencing sample was made of memory CD4+ T cells from blood. Reading the label with the study, this specimen's cell subset or site is: total memory CD4 T cells sorted directly ex vivo, unstimulated. The sequence is built from TRBV7-3 and TRBJ2-3; the D gene assignment is ambiguous. The receptor was isolated from a human donor in good health. CDR3 region: CASSLGSSTDTQYF. The nucleotide sequence is TGTGCCAGCAGCTTAGGTAGCAGCACAGATACGCAGTATTTT.